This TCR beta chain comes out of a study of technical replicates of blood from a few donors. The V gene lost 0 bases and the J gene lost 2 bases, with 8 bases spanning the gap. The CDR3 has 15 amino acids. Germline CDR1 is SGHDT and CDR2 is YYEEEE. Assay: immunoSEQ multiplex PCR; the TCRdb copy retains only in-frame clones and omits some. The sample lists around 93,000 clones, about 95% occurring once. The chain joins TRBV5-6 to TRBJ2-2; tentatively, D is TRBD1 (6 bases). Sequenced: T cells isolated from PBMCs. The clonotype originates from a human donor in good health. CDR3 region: CASSLVDRNTGELFF. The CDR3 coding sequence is TGTGCCAGCAGCTTGGTGGACAGAAACACCGGGGAGCTGTTTTTT.